A selection of T cell receptor beta chains follows, all from one sample in a study of blood T cell repertoires in COVID-19. Clones were read by immunoSEQ multiplex PCR, and TCRdb kept only the in-frame ones, dropping some. The table has 75,000 to 85,000 clones, 86% seen once. Sample: peripheral blood. These receptors originate from a human donor in a cohort sampled during active COVID-19. CDR3s include the opening cysteine and the closing phenylalanine or tryptophan. D genes are given only for firm matches. Not every row has a clone size; where given, it reads once, few, many or a size class.

D gene	V gene	J gene	clone size	CDR3 DNA	CDR3 protein
.	TRBV20-1	TRBJ1-2	.	TGCAGTGCTAGAAGGGAGGACTACACCTTC	CSARREDYTF
TRBD2	TRBV11-3	TRBJ2-5	.	TGTGCCAGCAGCTTAGAGGGCGGGAGGGATCAAGAGACCCAGTACTTC	CASSLEGGRDQETQYF
TRBD1	TRBV5-4	TRBJ2-7	.	TGTGCCAGCAGCTTGGACGTGGGGGCAGGGGGCAACGAGCAGTACTTC	CASSLDVGAGGNEQYF
.	TRBV9	TRBJ1-1	once	TGTGCCAGCAGCCCCCGCGGGGGGTCGGCTGAAGCTTTCTTT	CASSPRGGSAEAFF
.	TRBV10-1	TRBJ2-7	.	TGCGCCAGCAGTGAGAACGGAGCCTACGAGCAGTACTTC	CASSENGAYEQYF
.	TRBV4-1	TRBJ1-5	.	TGCGCCAGCAGCCGGGACGGGAGGAGCGGGTATCAGCCCCAGCATTTT	CASSRDGRSGYQPQHF
TRBD1	TRBV5-1	TRBJ1-5	few	TGCGCCAGCACTTGCGGACAGGAGCATAGCAATCAGCCCCAGCATTTT	CASTCGQEHSNQPQHF
.	TRBV3-1/TRBV3-2	TRBJ2-1	.	TGTGCCAGCAGCATTCGTCCCAATGAGCAGTTCTTC	CASSIRPNEQFF
.	TRBV19	TRBJ1-2	.	TGTGCCAGTAGTAATCGGTATGGCTACACCTTC	CASSNRYGYTF
.	TRBV5-1	TRBJ1-2	.	TGCGCCAGCAGCTTGGGGGCGGGCAATGGCTACACCTTC	CASSLGAGNGYTF